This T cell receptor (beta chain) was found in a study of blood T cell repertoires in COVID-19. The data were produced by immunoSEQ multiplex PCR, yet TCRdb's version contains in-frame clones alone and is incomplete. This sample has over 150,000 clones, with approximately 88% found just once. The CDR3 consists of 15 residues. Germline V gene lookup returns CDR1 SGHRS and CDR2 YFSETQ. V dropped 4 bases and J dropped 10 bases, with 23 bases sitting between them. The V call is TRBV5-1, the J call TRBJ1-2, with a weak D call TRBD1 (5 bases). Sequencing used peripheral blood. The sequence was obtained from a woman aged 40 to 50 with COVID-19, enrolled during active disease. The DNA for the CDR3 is TGCGCCAGCAGCCTGGGGGTCGTAGCAGGGCGTCTCTACACCTTC. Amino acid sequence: CASSLGVVAGRLYTF.